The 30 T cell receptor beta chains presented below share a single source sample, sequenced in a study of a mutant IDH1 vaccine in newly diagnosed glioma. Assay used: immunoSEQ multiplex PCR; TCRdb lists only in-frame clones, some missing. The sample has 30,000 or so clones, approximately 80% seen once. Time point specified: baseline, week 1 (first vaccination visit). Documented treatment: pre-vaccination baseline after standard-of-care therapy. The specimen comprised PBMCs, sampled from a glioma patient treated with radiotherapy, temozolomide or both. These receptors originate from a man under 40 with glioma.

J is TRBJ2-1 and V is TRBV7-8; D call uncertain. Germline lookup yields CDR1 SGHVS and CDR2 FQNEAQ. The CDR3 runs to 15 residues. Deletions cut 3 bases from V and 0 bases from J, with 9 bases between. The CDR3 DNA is TGTGCCAGCAGCTTGCAGGTTAGCTCCTACAATGAGCAGTTCTTC. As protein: CASSLQVSSYNEQFF.

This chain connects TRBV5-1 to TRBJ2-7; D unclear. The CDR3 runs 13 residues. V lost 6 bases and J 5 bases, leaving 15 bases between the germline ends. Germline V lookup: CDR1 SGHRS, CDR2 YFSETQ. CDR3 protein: CASTGREDHEQYF. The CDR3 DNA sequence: TGCGCCAGCACCGGACGTGAGGACCACGAGCAGTACTTC. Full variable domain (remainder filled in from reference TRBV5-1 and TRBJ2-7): KAGVTQTPRYLIKTRGQQVTLSCSPISGHRSVSWYQQTPGQGLQFLFEYFSETQRNKGNFPGRFSGRQFSNSRSEMNVSTLELGDSALYLCASTGREDHEQYFGPGTRLTVT.

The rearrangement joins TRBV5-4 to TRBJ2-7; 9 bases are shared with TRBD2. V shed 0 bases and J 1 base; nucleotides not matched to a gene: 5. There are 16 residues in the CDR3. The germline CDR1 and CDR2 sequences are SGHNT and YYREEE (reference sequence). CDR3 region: CASSLEETSGSYEQYF. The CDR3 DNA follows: TGTGCCAGCAGCTTGGAGGAGACTAGCGGTTCCTACGAGCAGTACTTC. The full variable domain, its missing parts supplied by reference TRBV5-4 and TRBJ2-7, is ETGVTQSPTHLIKTRGQQVTLRCSSQSGHNTVSWYQQALGQGPQFIFQYYREEENGRGNFPPRFSGLQFPNYSSELNVNALELDDSALYLCASSLEETSGSYEQYFGPGTRLTVT.

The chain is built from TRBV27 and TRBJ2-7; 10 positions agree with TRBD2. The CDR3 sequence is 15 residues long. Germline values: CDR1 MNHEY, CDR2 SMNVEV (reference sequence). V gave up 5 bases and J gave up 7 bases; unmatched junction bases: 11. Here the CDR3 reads CASSRISGRTGEQYF. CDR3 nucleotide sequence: TGTGCCAGCAGTCGGATTAGCGGGAGGACCGGGGAGCAGTACTTC.

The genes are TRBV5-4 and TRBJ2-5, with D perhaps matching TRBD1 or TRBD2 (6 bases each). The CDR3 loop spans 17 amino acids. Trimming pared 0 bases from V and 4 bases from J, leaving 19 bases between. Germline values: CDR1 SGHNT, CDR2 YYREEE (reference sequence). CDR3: CASSLVRGQRGRETQYF. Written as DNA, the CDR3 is TGTGCCAGCAGCTTGGTCCGGGGGCAGCGAGGTCGAGAGACCCAGTACTTC.

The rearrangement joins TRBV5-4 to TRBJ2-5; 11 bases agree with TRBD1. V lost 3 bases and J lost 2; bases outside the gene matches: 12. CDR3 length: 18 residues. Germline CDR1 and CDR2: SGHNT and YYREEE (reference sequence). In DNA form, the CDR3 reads TGTGCCAGCAGCTCGGGACAGGGGGGAGGTATGGGGCAAGAGACCCAGTACTTC. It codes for CASSSGQGGGMGQETQYF.

DNA of the CDR3: TGTGCCAGCAGCTTAGGATGGCAGCCCCAGCATTTT. Residues: CASSLGWQPQHF. The chain is built from TRBV7-8 and TRBJ1-5; no definite D call. V lost 1 base, J lost 7 bases, and 5 bases lay in between. The germline CDR1 and CDR2 sequences are SGHVS and FQNEAQ. The CDR3 runs to 12 residues.

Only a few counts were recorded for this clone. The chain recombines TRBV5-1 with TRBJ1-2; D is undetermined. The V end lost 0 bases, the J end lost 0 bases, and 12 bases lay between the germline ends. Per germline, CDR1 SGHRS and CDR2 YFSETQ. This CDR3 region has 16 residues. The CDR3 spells CASSLAGLRANYGYTF. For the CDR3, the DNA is TGCGCCAGCAGCTTGGCAGGTCTCCGAGCTAACTATGGCTACACCTTC.

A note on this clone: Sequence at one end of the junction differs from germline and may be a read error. The DNA for the CDR3 is TGTGCCAGCAGCGAAGCGGGAGGGTCGTACAATGAGCAGTTCTTC. This sequence encodes CASSEAGGSYNEQFF. This chain joins TRBV6-1 and TRBJ2-1; 10 nucleotides agree with TRBD2. Germline-derived CDR1 and CDR2 are MNHNS and SASEGT. The CDR3 length is 15 residues.

The CDR3 spells CATSSPDRSSGEKLFF. As DNA, the CDR3 is TGTGCCACCAGCAGCCCCGACAGGTCGTCCGGTGAAAAACTGTTTTTT. The chain employs TRBV15 and TRBJ1-4; possible D gene TRBD1, 6 bases. This CDR3 has 16 residues. Germline-derived CDR1 and CDR2 are LNHNV and YYDKDF (reference sequence). Trimming took off 3 bases at V and 7 bases at J, with 18 bases between the two ends.

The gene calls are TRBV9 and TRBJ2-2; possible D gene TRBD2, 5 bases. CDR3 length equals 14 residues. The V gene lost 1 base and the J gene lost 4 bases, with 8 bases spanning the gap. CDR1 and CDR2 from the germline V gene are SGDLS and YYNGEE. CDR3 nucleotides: TGTGCCAGCAGCGTAAGAGGGATCACCGGGGAGCTGTTTTTT. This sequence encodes CASSVRGITGELFF.

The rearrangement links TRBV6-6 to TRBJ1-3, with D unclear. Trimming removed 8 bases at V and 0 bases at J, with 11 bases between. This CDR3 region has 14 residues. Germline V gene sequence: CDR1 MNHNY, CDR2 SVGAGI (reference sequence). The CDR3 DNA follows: TGTGCCAGCTCCCTGACCGACTCTGGAAACACCATATATTTT. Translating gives CASSLTDSGNTIYF.

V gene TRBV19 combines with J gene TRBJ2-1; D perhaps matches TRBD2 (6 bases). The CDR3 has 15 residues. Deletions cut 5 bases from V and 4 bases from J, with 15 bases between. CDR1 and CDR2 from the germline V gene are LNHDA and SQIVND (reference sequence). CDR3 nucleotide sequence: TGTGCCAGTAGTCCCGGATGGGCGGGGTACAATGAGCAGTTCTTC. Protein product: CASSPGWAGYNEQFF.

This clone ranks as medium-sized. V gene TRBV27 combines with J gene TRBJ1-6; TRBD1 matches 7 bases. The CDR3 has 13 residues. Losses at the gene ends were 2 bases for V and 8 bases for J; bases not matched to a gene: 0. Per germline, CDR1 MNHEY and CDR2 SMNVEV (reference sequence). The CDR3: CASSLQGDSPLHF. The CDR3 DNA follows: TGTGCCAGCAGTTTACAGGGGGATTCACCCCTCCACTTT.

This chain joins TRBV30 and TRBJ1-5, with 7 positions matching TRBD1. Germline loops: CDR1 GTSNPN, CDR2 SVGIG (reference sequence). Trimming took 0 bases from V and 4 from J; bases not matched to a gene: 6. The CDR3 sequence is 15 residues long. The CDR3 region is CAWSVSPGGNQPQHF. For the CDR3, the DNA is TGTGCCTGGAGTGTATCGCCAGGGGGGAATCAGCCCCAGCATTTT.

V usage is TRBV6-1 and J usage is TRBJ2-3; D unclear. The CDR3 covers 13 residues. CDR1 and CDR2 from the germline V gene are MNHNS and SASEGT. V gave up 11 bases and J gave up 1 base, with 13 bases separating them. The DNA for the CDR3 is TGTGCCGTCGCGGAGCATGGCACAGATACGCAGTATTTT. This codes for CAVAEHGTDTQYF.

CDR3 coding DNA: TGTGCCATCCAGGGGGCGGGAGAGACCCAGTACTTC. This gives the protein CAIQGAGETQYF. V and J are TRBV7-9 and TRBJ2-5, with TRBD1 matching over 8 bases. J lost 4 bases, V lost 10 bases, and 5 bases had no gene match. Germline CDR1 reads SEHNR; CDR2 reads FQNEAQ (reference sequence). The CDR3 spans 12 residues.

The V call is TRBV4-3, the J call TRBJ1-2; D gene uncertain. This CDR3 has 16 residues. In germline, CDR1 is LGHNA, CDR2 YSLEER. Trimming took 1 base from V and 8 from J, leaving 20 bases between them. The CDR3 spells CASSQVGEGGYQGYTF. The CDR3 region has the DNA TGCGCCAGCAGCCAAGTTGGGGAGGGAGGCTATCAAGGCTACACCTTC.

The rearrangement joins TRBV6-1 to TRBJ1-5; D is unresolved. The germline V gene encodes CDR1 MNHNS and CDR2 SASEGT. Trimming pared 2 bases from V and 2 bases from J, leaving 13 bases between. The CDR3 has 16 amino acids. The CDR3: CASSEWGGFGNQPQHF. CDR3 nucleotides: TGTGCCAGCAGTGAATGGGGAGGGTTTGGCAATCAGCCCCAGCATTTT.

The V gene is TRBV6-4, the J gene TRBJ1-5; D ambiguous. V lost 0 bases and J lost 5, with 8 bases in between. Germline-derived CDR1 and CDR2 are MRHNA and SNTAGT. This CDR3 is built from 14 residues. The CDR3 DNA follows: TGTGCCAGCAGTGACTCGGGAGGGCATCAGCCCCAGCATTTT. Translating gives CASSDSGGHQPQHF.

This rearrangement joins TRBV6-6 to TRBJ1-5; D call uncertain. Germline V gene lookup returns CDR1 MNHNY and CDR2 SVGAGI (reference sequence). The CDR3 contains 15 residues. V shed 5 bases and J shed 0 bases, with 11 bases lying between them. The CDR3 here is CASSEAQTSNQPQHF. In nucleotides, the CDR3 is TGTGCCAGCAGTGAGGCACAGACTAGCAATCAGCCCCAGCATTTT.

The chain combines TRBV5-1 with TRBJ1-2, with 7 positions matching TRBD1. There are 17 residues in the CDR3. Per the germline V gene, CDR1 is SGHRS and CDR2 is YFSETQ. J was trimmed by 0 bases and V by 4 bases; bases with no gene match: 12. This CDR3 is CASSLTTPGQTNYGYTF. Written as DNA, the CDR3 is TGCGCCAGCAGCCTGACGACACCGGGACAGACTAACTATGGCTACACCTTC.

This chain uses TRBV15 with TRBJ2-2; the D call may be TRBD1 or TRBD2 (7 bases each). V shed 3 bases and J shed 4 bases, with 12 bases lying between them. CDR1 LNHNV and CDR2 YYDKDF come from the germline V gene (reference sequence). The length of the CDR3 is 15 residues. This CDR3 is CATSRGGTATGELFF. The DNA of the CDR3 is TGTGCCACCAGCAGGGGGGGGACAGCCACCGGGGAGCTGTTTTTT.

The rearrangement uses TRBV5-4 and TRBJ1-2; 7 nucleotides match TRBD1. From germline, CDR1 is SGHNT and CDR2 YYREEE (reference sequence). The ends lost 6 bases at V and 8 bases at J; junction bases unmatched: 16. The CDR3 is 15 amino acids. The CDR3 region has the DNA TGTGCCAGCAATATAAGGGGGCAGGCAACCGAAGGCTACACCTTC. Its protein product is CASNIRGQATEGYTF.

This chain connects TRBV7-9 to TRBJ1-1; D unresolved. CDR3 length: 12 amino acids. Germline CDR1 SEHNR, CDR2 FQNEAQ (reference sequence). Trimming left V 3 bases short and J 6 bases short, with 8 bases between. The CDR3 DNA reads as TGTGCCAGCAGCTTTAAGTTCTCTGAAGCTTTCTTT. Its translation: CASSFKFSEAFF. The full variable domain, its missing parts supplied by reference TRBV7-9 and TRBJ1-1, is DTGVSQNPRHKITKRGQNVTFRCDPISEHNRLYWYRQTLGQGPEFLTYFQNEAQLEKSRLLSDRFSAERPKGSFSTLEIQRTEQGDSAMYLCASSFKFSEAFFGQGTRLTVV.

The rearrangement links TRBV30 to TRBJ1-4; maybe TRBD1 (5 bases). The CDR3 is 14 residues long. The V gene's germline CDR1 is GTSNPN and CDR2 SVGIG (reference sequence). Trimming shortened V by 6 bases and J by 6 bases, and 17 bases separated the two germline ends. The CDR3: CACHEDTGDEKLFF. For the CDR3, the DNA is TGTGCCTGCCACGAAGACACGGGGGATGAAAAACTGTTTTTT.

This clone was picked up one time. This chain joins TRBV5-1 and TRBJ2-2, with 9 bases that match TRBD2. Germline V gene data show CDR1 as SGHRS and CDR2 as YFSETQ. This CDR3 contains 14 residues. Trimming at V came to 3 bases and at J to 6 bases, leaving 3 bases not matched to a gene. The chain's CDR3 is CASSSVAGAGELFF. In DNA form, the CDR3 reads TGCGCCAGCAGCTCCGTAGCGGGAGCCGGGGAGCTGTTTTTT.

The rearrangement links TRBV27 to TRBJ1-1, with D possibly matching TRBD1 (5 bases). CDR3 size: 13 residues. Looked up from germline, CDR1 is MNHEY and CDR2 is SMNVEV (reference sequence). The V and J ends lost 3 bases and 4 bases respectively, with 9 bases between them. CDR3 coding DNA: TGTGCCAGCAGTTTCGAGGGGAGCACTGAAGCTTTCTTT. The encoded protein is CASSFEGSTEAFF.

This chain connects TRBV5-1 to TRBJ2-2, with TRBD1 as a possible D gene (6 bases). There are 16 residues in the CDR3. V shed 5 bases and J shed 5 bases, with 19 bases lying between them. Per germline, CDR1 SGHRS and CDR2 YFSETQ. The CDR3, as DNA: TGCGCCAGCAGACCTGAATATCTCAGGGGAACCGGGGAGCTGTTTTTT. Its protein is CASRPEYLRGTGELFF.

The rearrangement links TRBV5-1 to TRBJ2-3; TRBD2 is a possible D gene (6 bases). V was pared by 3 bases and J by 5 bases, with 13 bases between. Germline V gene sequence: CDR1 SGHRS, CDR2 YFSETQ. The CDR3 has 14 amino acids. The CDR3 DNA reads TGCGCCAGCAGCTGGGGGGTTGTTCTAGATACGCAGTATTTT. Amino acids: CASSWGVVLDTQYF.